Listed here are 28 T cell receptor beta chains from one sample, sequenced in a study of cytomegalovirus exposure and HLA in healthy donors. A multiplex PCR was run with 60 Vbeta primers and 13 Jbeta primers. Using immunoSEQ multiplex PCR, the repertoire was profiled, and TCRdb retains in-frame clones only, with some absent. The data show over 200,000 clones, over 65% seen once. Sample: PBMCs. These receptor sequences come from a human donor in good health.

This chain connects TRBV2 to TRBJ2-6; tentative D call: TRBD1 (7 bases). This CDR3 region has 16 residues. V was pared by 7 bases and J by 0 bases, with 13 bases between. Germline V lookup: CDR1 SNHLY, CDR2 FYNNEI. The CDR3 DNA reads TGTGCCAGCATGCGGGACAGACACTCTGGGGCCAACGTCCTGACTTTC. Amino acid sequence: CASMRDRHSGANVLTF.

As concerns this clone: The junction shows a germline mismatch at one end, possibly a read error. The CDR3 protein is CASSLDPLF. The CDR3 region has the DNA TGTGCCAGCAGCTTAGATCCCCTATTT. This chain uses TRBV7-9 with TRBJ1-1; unclear D gene. Germline V gene data show CDR1 as SEHNR and CDR2 as FQNEAQ (reference sequence). The CDR3 length is 9 residues. The variable domain in full, completed from reference TRBV7-9 and TRBJ1-1, reads DTGVSQNPRHKITKRGQNVTFRCDPISEHNRLYWYRQTLGQGPEFLTYFQNEAQLEKSRLLSDRFSAERPKGSFSTLEIQRTEQGDSAMYLCASSLDPLFGQGTRLTVV.

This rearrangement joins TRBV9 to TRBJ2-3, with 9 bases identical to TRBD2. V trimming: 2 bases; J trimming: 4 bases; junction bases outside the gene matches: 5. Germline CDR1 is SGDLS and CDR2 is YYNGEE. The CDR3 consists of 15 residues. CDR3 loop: CASSVGSGSADTQYF. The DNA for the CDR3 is TGTGCCAGCAGCGTCGGTAGCGGGAGTGCAGATACGCAGTATTTT.

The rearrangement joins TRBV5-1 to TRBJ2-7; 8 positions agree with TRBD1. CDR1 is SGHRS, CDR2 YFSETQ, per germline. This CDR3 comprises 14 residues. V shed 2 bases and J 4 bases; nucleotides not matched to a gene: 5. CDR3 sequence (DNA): TGCGCCAGCAGCTTTGACAGGGGTGGGTACGAGCAGTACTTC. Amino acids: CASSFDRGGYEQYF. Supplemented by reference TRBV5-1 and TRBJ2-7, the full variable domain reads KAGVTQTPRYLIKTRGQQVTLSCSPISGHRSVSWYQQTPGQGLQFLFEYFSETQRNKGNFPGRFSGRQFSNSRSEMNVSTLELGDSALYLCASSFDRGGYEQYFGPGTRLTVT.

The CDR3 nucleotides are TGTGCCAGCAGTTTAAGACCCGACAGGGGAACTAATGAAAAACTGTTTTTT. Its translation is CASSLRPDRGTNEKLFF. The chain uses TRBV27 and TRBJ1-4; 8 nucleotides align to TRBD1. Losses at the gene ends were 2 bases for V and 1 base for J; bases not matched to a gene: 6. Germline-derived CDR1 and CDR2 are MNHEY and SMNVEV (reference sequence). The CDR3 length is 17 residues.

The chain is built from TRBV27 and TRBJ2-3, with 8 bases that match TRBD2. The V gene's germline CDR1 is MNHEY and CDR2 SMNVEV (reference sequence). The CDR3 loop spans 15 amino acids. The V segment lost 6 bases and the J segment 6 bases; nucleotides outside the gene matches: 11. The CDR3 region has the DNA TGTGCCAGCAGCCGAGGAGCGGGAGTCTCCGATACGCAGTATTTT. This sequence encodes CASSRGAGVSDTQYF.

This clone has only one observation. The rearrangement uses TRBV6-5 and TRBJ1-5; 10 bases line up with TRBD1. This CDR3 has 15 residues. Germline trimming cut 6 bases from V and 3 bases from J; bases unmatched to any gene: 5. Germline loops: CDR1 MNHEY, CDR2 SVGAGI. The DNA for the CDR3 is TGTGCCAGCAGGCGGGACAGGGGCAACAATCAGCCCCAGCATTTT. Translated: CASRRDRGNNQPQHF.

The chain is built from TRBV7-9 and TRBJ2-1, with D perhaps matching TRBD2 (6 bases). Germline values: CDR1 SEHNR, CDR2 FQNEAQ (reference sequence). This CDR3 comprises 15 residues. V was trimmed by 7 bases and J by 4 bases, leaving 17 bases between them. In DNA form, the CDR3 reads TGTGCCAGCACGTTATCAGCGGGCACGTACAATGAGCAGTTCTTC. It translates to CASTLSAGTYNEQFF.

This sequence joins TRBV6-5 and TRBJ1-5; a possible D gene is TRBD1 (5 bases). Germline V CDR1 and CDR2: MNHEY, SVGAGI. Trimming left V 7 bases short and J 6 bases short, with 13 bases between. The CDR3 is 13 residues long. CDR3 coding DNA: TGTGCCAGCAACGGGCAGGGTGGTCAGCCCCAGCATTTT. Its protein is CASNGQGGQPQHF.

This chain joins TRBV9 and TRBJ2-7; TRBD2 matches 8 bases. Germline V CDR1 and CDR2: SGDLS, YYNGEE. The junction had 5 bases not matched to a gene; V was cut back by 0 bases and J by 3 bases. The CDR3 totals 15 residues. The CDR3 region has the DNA TGTGCCAGCAGCGTAGCAGCGGGAGTCAACTACGAGCAGTACTTC. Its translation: CASSVAAGVNYEQYF.

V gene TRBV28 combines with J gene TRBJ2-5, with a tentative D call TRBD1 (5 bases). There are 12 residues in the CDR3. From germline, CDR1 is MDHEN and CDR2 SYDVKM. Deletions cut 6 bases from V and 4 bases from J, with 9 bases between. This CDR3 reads CASRAGLETQYF. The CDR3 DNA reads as TGTGCCAGCAGGGCAGGGTTAGAGACCCAGTACTTC.

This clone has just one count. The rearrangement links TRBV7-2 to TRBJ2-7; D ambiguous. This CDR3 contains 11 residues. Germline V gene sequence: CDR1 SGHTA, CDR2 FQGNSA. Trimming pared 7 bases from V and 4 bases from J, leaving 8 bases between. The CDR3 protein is CASTSSYEQYF. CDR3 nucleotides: TGTGCCAGCACTTCTTCTTACGAGCAGTACTTC.

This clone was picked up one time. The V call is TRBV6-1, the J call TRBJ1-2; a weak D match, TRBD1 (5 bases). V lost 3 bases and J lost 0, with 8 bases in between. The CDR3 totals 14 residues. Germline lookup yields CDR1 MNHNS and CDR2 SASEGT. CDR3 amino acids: CASSEGGSNYGYTF. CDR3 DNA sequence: TGTGCCAGCAGTGAGGGGGGGTCTAACTATGGCTACACCTTC.

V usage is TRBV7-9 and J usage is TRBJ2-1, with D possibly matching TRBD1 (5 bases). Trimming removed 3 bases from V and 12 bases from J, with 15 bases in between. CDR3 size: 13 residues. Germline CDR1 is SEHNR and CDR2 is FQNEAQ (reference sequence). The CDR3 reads CASSLAGIPGQFF. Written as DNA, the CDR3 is TGTGCCAGCAGCTTGGCAGGGATTCCCGGGCAGTTCTTC.

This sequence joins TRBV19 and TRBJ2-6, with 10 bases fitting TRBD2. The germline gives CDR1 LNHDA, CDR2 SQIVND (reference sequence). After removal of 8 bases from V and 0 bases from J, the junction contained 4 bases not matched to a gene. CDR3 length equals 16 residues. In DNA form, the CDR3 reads TGTGCCAGTGCGAGACTAGCGGGCTCTGGGGCCAACGTCCTGACTTTC. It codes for CASARLAGSGANVLTF.

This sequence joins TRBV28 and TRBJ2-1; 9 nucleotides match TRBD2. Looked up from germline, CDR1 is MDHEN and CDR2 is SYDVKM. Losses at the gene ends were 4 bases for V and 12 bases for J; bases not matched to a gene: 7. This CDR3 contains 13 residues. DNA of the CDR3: TGTGCCAGCAGTTCTCACATAGCGGGAGCGCAGTTCTTC. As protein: CASSSHIAGAQFF.

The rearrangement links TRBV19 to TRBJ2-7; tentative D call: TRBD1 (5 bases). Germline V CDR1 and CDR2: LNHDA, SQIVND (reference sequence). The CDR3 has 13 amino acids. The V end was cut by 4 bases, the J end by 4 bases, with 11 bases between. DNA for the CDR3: TGTGCCAGTAGTAGGCAGGGCCCATACGAGCAGTACTTC. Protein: CASSRQGPYEQYF.

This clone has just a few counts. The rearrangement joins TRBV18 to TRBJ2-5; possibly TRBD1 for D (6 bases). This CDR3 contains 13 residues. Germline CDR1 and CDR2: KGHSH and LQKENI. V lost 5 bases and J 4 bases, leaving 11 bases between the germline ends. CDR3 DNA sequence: TGTGCCAGCTCAGCAGGGGTTCGAGAGACCCAGTACTTC. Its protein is CASSAGVRETQYF. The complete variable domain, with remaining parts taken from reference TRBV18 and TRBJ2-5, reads NAGVMQNPRHLVRRRGQEARLRCSPMKGHSHVYWYRQLPEEGLKFMVYLQKENIIDESGMPKERFSAEFPKEGPSILRIQQVVRGDSAAYFCASSAGVRETQYFGPGTRLLVL.

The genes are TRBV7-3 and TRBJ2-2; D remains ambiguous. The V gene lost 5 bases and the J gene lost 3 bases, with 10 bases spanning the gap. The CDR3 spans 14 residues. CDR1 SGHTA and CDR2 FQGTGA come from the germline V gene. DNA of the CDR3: TGTGCCAGCAGCAGACAAGGTTACACCGGGGAGCTGTTTTTT. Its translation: CASSRQGYTGELFF.

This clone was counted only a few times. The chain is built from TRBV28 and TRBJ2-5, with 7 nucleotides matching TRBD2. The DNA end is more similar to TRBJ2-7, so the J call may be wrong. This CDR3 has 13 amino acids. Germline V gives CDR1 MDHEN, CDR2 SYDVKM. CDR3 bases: TGTGCCAGCAGAGGGGACTATCATTACGAGCAGTACTTC. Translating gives CASRGDYHYEQYF.

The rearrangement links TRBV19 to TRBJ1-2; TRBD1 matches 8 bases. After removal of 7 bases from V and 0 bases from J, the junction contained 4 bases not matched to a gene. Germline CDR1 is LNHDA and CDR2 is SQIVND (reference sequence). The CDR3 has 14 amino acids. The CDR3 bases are TGTGCCAGTACCCGGGACAGGCCTAACTATGGCTACACCTTC. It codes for CASTRDRPNYGYTF.

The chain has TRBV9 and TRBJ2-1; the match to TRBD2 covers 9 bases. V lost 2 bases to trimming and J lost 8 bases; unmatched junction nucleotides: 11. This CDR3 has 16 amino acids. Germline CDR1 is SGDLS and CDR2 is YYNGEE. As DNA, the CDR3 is TGTGCCAGCAGCGTCATGGCGGGAGGGCGGGGGGATGAGCAGTTCTTC. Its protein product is CASSVMAGGRGDEQFF.

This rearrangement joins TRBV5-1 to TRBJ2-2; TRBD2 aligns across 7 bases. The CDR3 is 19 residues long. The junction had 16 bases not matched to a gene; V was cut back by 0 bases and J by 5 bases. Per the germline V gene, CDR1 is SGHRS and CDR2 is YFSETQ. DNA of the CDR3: TGCGCCAGCAGCTTGGCCGTGGGAGCGGTTGCGCGGGGGACCGGGGAGCTGTTTTTT. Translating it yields CASSLAVGAVARGTGELFF.

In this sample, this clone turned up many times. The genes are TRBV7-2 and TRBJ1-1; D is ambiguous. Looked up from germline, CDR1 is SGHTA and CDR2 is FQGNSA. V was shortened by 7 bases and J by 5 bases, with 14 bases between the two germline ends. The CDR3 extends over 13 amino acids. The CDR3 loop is CASKEEGGTEAFF. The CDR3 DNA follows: TGTGCCAGCAAGGAAGAAGGAGGGACTGAAGCTTTCTTT.

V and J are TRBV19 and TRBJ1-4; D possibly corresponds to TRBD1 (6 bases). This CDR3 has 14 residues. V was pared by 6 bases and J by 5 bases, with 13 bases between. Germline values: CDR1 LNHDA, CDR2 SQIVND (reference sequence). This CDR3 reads CASSLQGLNEKLFF. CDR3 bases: TGTGCCAGTAGCCTACAGGGACTAAATGAAAAACTGTTTTTT.

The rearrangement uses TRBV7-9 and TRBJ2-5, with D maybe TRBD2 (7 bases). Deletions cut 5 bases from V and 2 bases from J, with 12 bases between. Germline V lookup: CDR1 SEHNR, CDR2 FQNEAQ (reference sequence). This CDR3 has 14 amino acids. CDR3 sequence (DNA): TGTGCCAGCAGCCAGAGGGGGGGGCAAGAGACCCAGTACTTC. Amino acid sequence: CASSQRGGQETQYF. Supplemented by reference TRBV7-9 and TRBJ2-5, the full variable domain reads DTGVSQNPRHKITKRGQNVTFRCDPISEHNRLYWYRQTLGQGPEFLTYFQNEAQLEKSRLLSDRFSAERPKGSFSTLEIQRTEQGDSAMYLCASSQRGGQETQYFGPGTRLLVL.

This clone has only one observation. Here the CDR3 DNA reads TGTGCCAGCAGGGGGGAGGGTTGGGACACTGAAGCTTTCTTT. Protein sequence: CASRGEGWDTEAFF. The chain links TRBV2 to TRBJ1-1; tentatively, D is TRBD1 (5 bases). V lost 6 bases to trimming and J lost 3 bases, with 14 bases between them. The CDR3 runs 14 residues. Germline CDR1 and CDR2: SNHLY and FYNNEI.

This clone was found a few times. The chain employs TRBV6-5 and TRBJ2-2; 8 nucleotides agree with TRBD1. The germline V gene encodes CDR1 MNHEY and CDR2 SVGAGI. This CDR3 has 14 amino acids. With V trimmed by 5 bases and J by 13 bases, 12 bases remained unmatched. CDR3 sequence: CASSMTGAGLRLFF. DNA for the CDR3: TGTGCCAGCAGTATGACAGGGGCCGGCCTTCGGCTGTTTTTT.